This T cell receptor beta chain was sequenced for a study of OX40 agonist ivuxolimab in advanced cancers. Overall study: Each patient was given ivuxolimab into a vein every 2 weeks, at 0.01 to 10 mg/kg. Patients treated during dose escalation were battling hepatocellular carcinoma, melanoma, renal cell or head and neck cancer.

This clone was counted only a few times. Its antigen is unknown. Generated by immunoSEQ multiplex PCR, the TCRdb table keeps only in-frame clones and is missing some. Of more than 75,000 clones in the sample, more than 85% were seen once. V was shortened by 0 bases and J by 4 bases, with 7 bases between the two germline ends. The CDR3 loop spans 13 amino acids. Germline loops: CDR1 LGHNA, CDR2 YNFKEQ. General study results and limits: What antigens the expanded peripheral T cells recognized was never established.

Autoimmune disease history or systemic immunosuppression led to patients being barred. The starting material was CD4+ or CD8+ T cells sorted from blood, obtained in a trial of the OX40 agonist ivuxolimab. The clonotype originates from an adult with an advanced solid tumor such as melanoma, head and neck, liver or kidney cancer. The rearrangement uses TRBV4-2 and TRBJ2-7; D is unresolved. The CDR3 coding sequence is TGTGCCAGCAGCCAAGATACCCATTACGAGCAGTACTTC. Amino acids: CASSQDTHYEQYF.